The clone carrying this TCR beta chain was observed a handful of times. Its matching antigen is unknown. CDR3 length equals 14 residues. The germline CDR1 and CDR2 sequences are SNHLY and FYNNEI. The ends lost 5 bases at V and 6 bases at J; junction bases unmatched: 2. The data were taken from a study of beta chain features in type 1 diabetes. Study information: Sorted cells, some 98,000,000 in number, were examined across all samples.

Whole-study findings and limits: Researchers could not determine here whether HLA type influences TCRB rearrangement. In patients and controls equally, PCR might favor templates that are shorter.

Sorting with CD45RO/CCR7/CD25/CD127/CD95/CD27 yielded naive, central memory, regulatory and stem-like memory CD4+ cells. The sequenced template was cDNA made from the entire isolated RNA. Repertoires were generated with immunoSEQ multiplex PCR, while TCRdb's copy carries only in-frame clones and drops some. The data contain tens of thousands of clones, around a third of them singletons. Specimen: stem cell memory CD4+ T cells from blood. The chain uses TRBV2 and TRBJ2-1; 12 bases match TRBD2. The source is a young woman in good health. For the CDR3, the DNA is TGTGCCAGCAGTCTAGCGGGAGGGCGCAATGAGCAGTTCTTC. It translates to CASSLAGGRNEQFF.